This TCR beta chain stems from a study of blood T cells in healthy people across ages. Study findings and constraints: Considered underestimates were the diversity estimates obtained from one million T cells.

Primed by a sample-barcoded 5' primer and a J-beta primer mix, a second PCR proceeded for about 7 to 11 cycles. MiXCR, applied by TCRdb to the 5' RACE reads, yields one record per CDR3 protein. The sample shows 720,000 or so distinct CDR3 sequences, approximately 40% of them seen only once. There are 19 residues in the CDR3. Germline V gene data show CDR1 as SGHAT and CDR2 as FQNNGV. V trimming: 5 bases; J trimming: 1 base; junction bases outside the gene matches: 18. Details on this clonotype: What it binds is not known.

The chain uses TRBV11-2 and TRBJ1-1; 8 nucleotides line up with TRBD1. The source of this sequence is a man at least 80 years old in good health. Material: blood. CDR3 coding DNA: TGTGCCAGCAGCAATACAACAGGGGGTTTATCTGGGTGGAACACTGAAGCTTTCTTT. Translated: CASSNTTGGLSGWNTEAFF.